Below, 3 T cell receptor beta chains from the same sample are listed, as sequenced in a study of blood T cell repertoires in COVID-19. Clones were sequenced by immunoSEQ multiplex PCR, and TCRdb holds only the in-frame ones, with some missing. The sample shows 150,000 to 200,000 clones, 80% of them seen only once. Sequenced: PBMCs or T cells enriched from blood (not recorded which). The receptors originated from a woman aged 60 to 75 who had recovered from COVID-19.

This clone was found a few times. The gene calls are TRBV30 and TRBJ2-7; 11 positions match TRBD2. This CDR3 spans 13 amino acids. Germline CDR1 and CDR2: GTSNPN and SVGIG (reference sequence). The trim removed 4 bases at V and 5 bases at J, leaving 4 bases unmatched. The CDR3 protein is CAWMTSGANEQYF. CDR3 in DNA: TGTGCCTGGATGACTAGCGGGGCGAACGAGCAGTACTTC.

The chain has TRBV19 and TRBJ1-1, with D tentatively TRBD1 (5 bases). This CDR3 has 15 amino acids. The V gene lost 4 bases and the J gene lost 1 base, with 13 bases spanning the gap. Germline loops: CDR1 LNHDA, CDR2 SQIVND (reference sequence). CDR3 sequence (DNA): TGTGCCAGTAGTACCGCTGACAGATGGAACACTGAAGCTTTCTTT. It yields the protein CASSTADRWNTEAFF.

The chain joins TRBV2 to TRBJ1-1; the match to TRBD1 covers 8 bases. Germline V gene data show CDR1 as SNHLY and CDR2 as FYNNEI. V lost 6 bases to trimming and J lost 0 bases; unmatched junction nucleotides: 3. The CDR3 has 14 residues. Here the CDR3 reads CASSLQGVNTEAFF. In DNA form, the CDR3 reads TGTGCCAGCAGCCTACAGGGGGTGAACACTGAAGCTTTCTTT.